A selection of T cell receptor beta chains follows, all from one sample in a study of CD8+ T cells in alopecia areata. Generated by immunoSEQ multiplex PCR, the TCRdb table keeps only in-frame clones and is missing some. The table lists around 140,000 clones, 70% to 90% of them singletons. Source: CD8+ T cells sorted from blood, taken at week 4, from a patient treated with tofacitinib. The receptors here all came from a human donor with alopecia areata. Each CDR3 is given with its conserved first and last residue. A D gene is named only where the DNA matches it firmly. Expanded clones get a size class; other rows say once, few or many, or leave the size out.

j_gene,v_gene,abundance,d_gene,CDR3nt,CDR3aa
TRBJ2-3,TRBV29-1,once,TRBD1,TGCAGCGTTGAGGGGGACAGGCAGAGCACAGATACGCAGTATTTT,CSVEGDRQSTDTQYF
TRBJ2-2,TRBV7-9,.,.,TGTGCCAGCAGCTTACCTCGACAGGACACCGGGGAGCTGTTTTTT,CASSLPRQDTGELFF
TRBJ2-1,TRBV7-7,.,TRBD2,TGTGCCAGCAGCCATAGCGGGGGGCCTTACAATGAGCAGTTCTTC,CASSHSGGPYNEQFF
TRBJ2-7,TRBV4-1,.,TRBD2,TGCGCCAGCAGCCAAGTTGCGACTAGCGACTTCTACGAGCAGTACTTC,CASSQVATSDFYEQYF
TRBJ2-1,TRBV10-1,.,TRBD1,TGCGCCAGCAGTGATCCCGGGACAGCCTACAATGAGCAGTTCTTC,CASSDPGTAYNEQFF
TRBJ2-2,TRBV27,.,.,TGTGCCAGCAAGAGGGGAGGCACCGGGGAGCTGTTTTTT,CASKRGGTGELFF
TRBJ2-3,TRBV11-2,.,TRBD1,TGTGCCAGCAGTTTCGATCGATGGACAGGCCCGACTAGCACAGATACGCAGTATTTT,CASSFDRWTGPTSTDTQYF
TRBJ2-1,TRBV5-6,once,TRBD2,TGTGCCAGCAGCCTAGCGGGACTGTACAATGAGCAGTTCTTC,CASSLAGLYNEQFF
TRBJ2-2,TRBV5-1,once,TRBD2,TGCGCCAGCAGCGAGGGACTAGCGGGGGAAGGCGGGGAGCTGTTTTTT,CASSEGLAGEGGELFF
TRBJ1-5,TRBV29-1,.,.,TGCAGCGTTGTGGGGGGGCCGGACAATCAGCCCCAGCATTTT,CSVVGGPDNQPQHF
TRBJ1-1,TRBV2,.,.,TGTGCCAGCAGGGGCACCTTCGGCAGTATCAGCCCTGAAGCTTTCTTT,CASRGTFGSISPEAFF
TRBJ2-1,TRBV10-3,.,.,TGTGCCATCGGGGCCCAAACGACACTCAATGAGCAGTTCTTC,CAIGAQTTLNEQFF
TRBJ2-7,TRBV7-8,.,.,TGTGCCAGCAGCTTAGTGGGGTCGGGGGTCTACGAGCAGTACTTC,CASSLVGSGVYEQYF
TRBJ2-7,TRBV7-8,.,TRBD2,TGTGCCAGCAGCGGACGGGGACTAGCGTTCTACGAGCAGTACTTC,CASSGRGLAFYEQYF
TRBJ2-7,TRBV4-1,.,TRBD2,TGCGCCAGCAGCCAAGATCGCGGTAGCGGGGGGTCGGGCTACGAGCAGTACTTC,CASSQDRGSGGSGYEQYF
TRBJ2-7,TRBV7-9,.,TRBD1,TGTGCCAGCAGGGAGACTGAGACAGGGATCTACGAGCAGTACTTC,CASRETETGIYEQYF
TRBJ2-4,TRBV7-6,.,.,TGTGCCAGCAGTCCAACAGGGAACATTCAGTACTTC,CASSPTGNIQYF
TRBJ1-2,TRBV29-1,once,TRBD1,TGCAGCGTCGCCGACAGGGGGCAGGGCTACACCTTC,CSVADRGQGYTF
TRBJ2-7,TRBV5-1,once,.,TGCGCCAGCACCCACGACACCGCCTACGAGCAGTACTTC,CASTHDTAYEQYF
TRBJ1-5,TRBV6-5,.,.,TGTGCCAGCAGTTACGGGGTGGGCAATCAGCCCCAGCATTTT,CASSYGVGNQPQHF
TRBJ2-5,TRBV10-2,.,TRBD2,TGCGCCAGCAGTTTGGGGAGGGCTACGAAGTACCAAGAGACCCAGTACTTC,CASSLGRATKYQETQYF
TRBJ1-1,TRBV19,.,.,TGTGCCAGTAGTATAGTTCACAGTGGCGCCACTGAAGCTTTCTTT,CASSIVHSGATEAFF
TRBJ2-7,TRBV27,once,.,TGTGCCAGCAGTCCCTTTTATTGGGGCTACGAGCAGTACTTC,CASSPFYWGYEQYF
TRBJ2-1,TRBV7-9,.,TRBD2,TGTGCCAGCACCCCGACTAGCGAGGACAATGAGCAGTTCTTC,CASTPTSEDNEQFF
TRBJ2-3,TRBV15,.,.,TGTGCCACCGAGGCAGGGAAAGAGTTCGATACGCAGTATTTT,CATEAGKEFDTQYF
TRBJ2-5,TRBV29-1,.,.,TGCAGCGCCCACAGGGATCAAGAGACCCAGTACTTC,CSAHRDQETQYF
TRBJ1-6,TRBV6-5,.,TRBD1,TGTGCCAGCAGTTACTCTGGACAGGGTAATTCACCCCTCCACTTT,CASSYSGQGNSPLHF
TRBJ2-1,TRBV4-1,once,TRBD1,TGCGCCAGCAGCCAAGATAGGGGGCTGATCTACAATGAGCAGTTCTTC,CASSQDRGLIYNEQFF
TRBJ2-7,TRBV27,.,TRBD2,TGTGCCAGCAGTTTACTAGCGGGAGTAAACGAGCAGTACTTC,CASSLLAGVNEQYF
TRBJ1-1,TRBV6-1,once,TRBD1,TGTGCCAGCAGTGAACGGTCGACAGGGACTGAAGCTTTCTTT,CASSERSTGTEAFF
TRBJ2-7,TRBV14,few,TRBD2,TGTGCCAGCAGCCATGGACTAGCGGGAGGGCCTGGCTACGAGCAGTACTTC,CASSHGLAGGPGYEQYF
TRBJ1-1,TRBV5-6,.,.,TGTGCCAGCAGCTTGGGACAGATTGAAGCTTTCTTT,CASSLGQIEAFF
TRBJ2-2,TRBV4-2,.,TRBD2,TGTGCCAGCAGCCAACCAGGACTAGCCCCGAGGAACGGGGAGCTGTTTTTT,CASSQPGLAPRNGELFF
TRBJ1-1,TRBV27,.,.,TGTGCCAGCAGTTCGAGCCCCAACACTGAAGCTTTCTTT,CASSSSPNTEAFF
TRBJ2-5,TRBV11-2,.,TRBD1,TGTGCCAGCAGCTTAGATGGATGGGGACAGGGGCATTTTGAGACCCAGTACTTC,CASSLDGWGQGHFETQYF
TRBJ2-7,TRBV7-8,.,TRBD2,TGTGCCAGCAGCACCCATAGCGGGAACCTCTCCTACGAGCAGTACTTC,CASSTHSGNLSYEQYF
TRBJ2-7,TRBV5-6,.,TRBD1,TGTGCCAGCAGCGCCGGGACAGGCTACGAGCAGTACTTC,CASSAGTGYEQYF
TRBJ2-6,TRBV2,few,TRBD1,TGTGCCAGCACCAACCGGGACAGGGGGATCGCTGGGGCCAACGTCCTGACTTTC,CASTNRDRGIAGANVLTF
TRBJ1-1,TRBV10-3,.,TRBD1,TGTGCCATCAGTCCTACGACAGGGAATGAAGCTTTCTTT,CAISPTTGNEAFF
TRBJ2-2,TRBV10-3,.,TRBD2,TGTGCCATCAGTGAGCTGGGACTAGCGGACACCGGGGAGCTGTTTTTT,CAISELGLADTGELFF
TRBJ2-7,TRBV13,.,TRBD1,TGTGCCAGCAGCTTCATAGACAGGGTATCCCAAGCCGGCGACTTC,CASSFIDRVSQAGDF
TRBJ2-7,TRBV2,.,.,TGTGCCAGCAGCGAGCCGAGCTCCTACGAGCAGTACTTC,CASSEPSSYEQYF